This T cell receptor (beta chain) was retrieved from a study of T cell changes during pregnancy in multiple sclerosis. The data were produced by immunoSEQ multiplex PCR, yet TCRdb's version contains in-frame clones alone and is incomplete. The sample consists of tens of thousands of clones, 80% to 95% of them appearing once. Deletions cut 5 bases from V and 6 bases from J, with 20 bases between. The germline V gene has CDR1 SGHDN and CDR2 FVKESK. This CDR3 has 16 amino acids. The sequence was collected from a female donor with multiple sclerosis, enrolled in a pregnancy study. The chain couples TRBV14 to TRBJ2-1; D is possibly TRBD2 (5 bases). Here the sequenced sample was CD4+ T cells from peripheral blood mononuclear cells, taken in the third trimester of pregnancy. Here the CDR3 reads CASSTRTSFFGNEQFF. DNA for the CDR3: TGTGCCAGCAGCACCCGCACTAGTTTTTTCGGCAATGAGCAGTTCTTC.